This T cell receptor beta chain was recovered during a study of identifying expanded T cells in peripheral blood. Study-wide points: Differentially abundant clones: approximately 1.3 between replicates, 16.4 at approximately 13 days, around 20 at four. Variance in clone template counts between approximately 2-week samples significantly increased with total template count across all healthy donors.

Remarks on this clone: As yet, its antigen is unknown.

The CDR3 is 15 amino acids. V was pared by 4 bases and J by 3 bases, with 16 bases between. Germline V gene sequence: CDR1 SGHRS, CDR2 YFSETQ. During the collection period, no donor immune events like infections were recorded. The table came from immunoSEQ multiplex PCR; TCRdb's copy has only in-frame clones and leaves some out. The table includes approximately 120,000 clones, approximately 80% detected once. The sample taken for sequencing was blood. This TCR was recovered from a person between 18 and 75 years old in good health. The V gene is TRBV5-1, the J gene TRBJ1-1; D is uncertain. In nucleotides, the CDR3 is TGCGCCAGCAGCCCTGGTAGGGCTTATTACACTGAAGCTTTCTTT. As protein: CASSPGRAYYTEAFF.